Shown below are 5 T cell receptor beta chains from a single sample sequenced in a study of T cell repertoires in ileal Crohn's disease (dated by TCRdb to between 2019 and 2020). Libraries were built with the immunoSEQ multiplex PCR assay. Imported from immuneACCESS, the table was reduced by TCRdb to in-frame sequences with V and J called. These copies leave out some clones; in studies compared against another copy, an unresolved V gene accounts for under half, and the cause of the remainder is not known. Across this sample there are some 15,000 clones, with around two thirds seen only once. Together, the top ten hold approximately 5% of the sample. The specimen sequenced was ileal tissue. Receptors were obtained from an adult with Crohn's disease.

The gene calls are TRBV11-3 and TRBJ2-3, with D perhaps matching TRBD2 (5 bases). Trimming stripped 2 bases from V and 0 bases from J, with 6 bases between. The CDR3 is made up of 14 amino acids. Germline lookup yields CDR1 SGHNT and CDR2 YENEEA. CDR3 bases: TGTGCCAGCAGCTTAACGGGAAGCACAGATACGCAGTATTTT. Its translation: CASSLTGSTDTQYF. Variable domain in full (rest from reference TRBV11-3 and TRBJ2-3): EAGVVQSPRYKIIEKKQPVAFWCNPISGHNTLYWYLQNLGQGPELLIRYENEEAVDDSQLPKDRFSAERLKGVDSTLKIQPAELGDSAVYLCASSLTGSTDTQYFGPGTRLTVL.

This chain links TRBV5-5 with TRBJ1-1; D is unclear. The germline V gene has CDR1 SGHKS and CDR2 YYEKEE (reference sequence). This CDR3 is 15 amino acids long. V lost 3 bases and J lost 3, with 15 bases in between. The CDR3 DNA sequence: TGTGCCAGCAGCTCTGGGCCCCCGATGCACACTGAAGCTTTCTTT. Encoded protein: CASSSGPPMHTEAFF.

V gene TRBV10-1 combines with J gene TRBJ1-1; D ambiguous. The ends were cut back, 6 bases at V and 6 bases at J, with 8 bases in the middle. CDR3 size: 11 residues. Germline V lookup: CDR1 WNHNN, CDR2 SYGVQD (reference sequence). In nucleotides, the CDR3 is TGCGCCAGCAGACAGAGAGCTGAAGCTTTCTTT. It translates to CASRQRAEAFF.

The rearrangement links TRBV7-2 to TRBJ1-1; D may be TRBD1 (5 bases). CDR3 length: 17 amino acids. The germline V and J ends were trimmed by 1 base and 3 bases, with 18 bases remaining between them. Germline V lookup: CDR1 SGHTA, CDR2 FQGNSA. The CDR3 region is CASSLVGRLGMDTEAFF. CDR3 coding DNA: TGTGCCAGCAGCTTAGTGGGGCGGCTGGGAATGGACACTGAAGCTTTCTTT. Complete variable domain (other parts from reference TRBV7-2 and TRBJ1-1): GAGVSQSPSNKVTEKGKDVELRCDPISGHTALYWYRQSLGQGLEFLIYFQGNSAPDKSGLPSDRFSAERTGGSVSTLTIQRTQQEDSAVYLCASSLVGRLGMDTEAFFGQGTRLTVV.

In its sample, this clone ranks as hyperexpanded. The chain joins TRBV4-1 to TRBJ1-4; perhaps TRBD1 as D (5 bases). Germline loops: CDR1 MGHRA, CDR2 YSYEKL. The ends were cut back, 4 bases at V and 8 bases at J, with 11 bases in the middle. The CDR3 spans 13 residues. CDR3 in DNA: TGCGCCAGCAGCCGATCGGGGGAGGAAAAACTGTTTTTT. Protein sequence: CASSRSGEEKLFF.